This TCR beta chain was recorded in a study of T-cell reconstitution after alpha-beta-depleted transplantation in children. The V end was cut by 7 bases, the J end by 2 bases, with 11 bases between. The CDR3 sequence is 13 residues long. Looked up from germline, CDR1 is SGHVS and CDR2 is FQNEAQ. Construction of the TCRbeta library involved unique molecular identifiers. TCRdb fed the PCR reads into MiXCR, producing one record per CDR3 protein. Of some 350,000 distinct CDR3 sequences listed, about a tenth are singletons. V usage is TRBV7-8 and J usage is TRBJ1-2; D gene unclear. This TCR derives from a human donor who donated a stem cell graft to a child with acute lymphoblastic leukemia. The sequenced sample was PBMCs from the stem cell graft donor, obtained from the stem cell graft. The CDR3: CASNMGSNYGYTF. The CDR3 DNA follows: TGTGCCAGCAACATGGGGTCGAACTATGGCTACACCTTC. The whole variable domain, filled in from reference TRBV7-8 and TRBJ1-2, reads GAGVSQSPRYKVAKRGQDVALRCDPISGHVSLFWYQQALGQGPEFLTYFQNEAQLDKSGLPSDRFFAERPEGSVSTLKIQRTQQEDSAVYLCASNMGSNYGYTFGSGTRLTVV.